The entry below gives a single T cell receptor beta chain sequence along with its context. Its antigen remains unidentified. Qualities for individual bases were not recorded, and no much larger clone is one base off. Germline trimming: 4 bases from V, 5 bases from J; junction bases outside gene matches: 8. CDR1 and CDR2, looked up from the germline V gene, are SNHLY and FYNNEI. Reading from cysteine to phenylalanine, the CDR3 counts 16 amino acids. Only the CDR3 DNA is retained, 48 bases long and in frame from the first base. Intraepithelial and lamina propria lymphocytes were isolated from graft specimens using dithiothreitol, EDTA incubations and collagenase D digestion. Serial intestinal graft biopsy specimens collected up to 600 days after transplant underwent bulk TCR-beta sequencing. The sample is drawn from a study of graft-versus-host responses after intestinal transplantation (dated by TCRdb to the early 2020s). Context from the whole study: The transplants that recipients got were multivisceral, liver-intestinal, or isolated intestinal. Instead of going to the commercial service, samples from a few later patients were sequenced in-house on an Illumina MiSeq and processed with MiXCR. Graft-versus-host and host-versus-graft alloreactive T cell clones were tracked in the graft, circulation and bone marrow after intestinal transplantation using bulk TCR-beta CDR3 sequencing. To identify alloreactive clones, pre-transplant mixed lymphocyte reaction products were sequenced and then compared with unstimulated pre-transplant donor and recipient T cells. Every recipient was given anti-thymocyte globulin induction, then maintenance tacrolimus and steroids for roughly three years. Of the 20 to 30 intestinal transplant recipients enrolled in the cohort, one of whom was a retransplant, 3 patients without pretransplant specimens were excluded. A peak of at least 4% donor T cells among recipient peripheral blood mononuclear cells was the definition used for donor T cell macrochimerism.

Study-wide conclusions, independent of this receptor: The conclusions were limited by the relatively low number and heterogeneity of the intestinal transplant patients. In patients with donor T cell macrochimerism, the allografts had high GvH to HvG T cell clonal ratios. GvH clones were detected in recipient bone marrow, and some appeared earlier in ileal mucosa or blood, consistent with an intestinal mucosal origin. Early after transplant, peak levels of circulating GvH clones were associated with declines in HvG clones.

The library was made by the immunoSEQ multiplex PCR assay. For most patients, high-throughput TCR-beta CDR3 sequencing of genomic DNA was performed by Adaptive Biotechnologies. As for the original processing: Adaptive's ImmunoSEQ software was the source of the TCR sequencing data for 18 patients, while three other patients were processed with MiXCR and VDJtools. CDR3 nucleotide sequences shared by donor and recipient were removed because the origin of these sequences could not be assigned. At least 2-fold expansion over unstimulated cells and a minimum CFSE-low frequency of 0.002% (template counts) or 0.001% (read counts) were required for clones to be classified as alloreactive. A clone was considered mappable if detected in the sequenced pre-transplant spleen, lymph node, or MLR CFSE-low populations of the donor or recipient. Cumulative frequency of alloreactive clones was calculated as a percentage of all sequences weighted by copy number. Sourced from immuneACCESS, this table was stored by TCRdb with only in-frame sequences that have V and J called. A share of the clones is absent; for the studies checked, an unresolved V gene accounts for under half, and the remainder has no known explanation. V, J and clone size are those of that table, while D and trimming were read from the DNA. For this sample there are some 17,000 clones; approximately 79% appear just once. The top ten clones comprise 5% to 6% of the sample.

The clonotype comes from a human patient who received an intestinal transplant, so some T cells may come from the graft donor. The chain links TRBV2 with TRBJ2-1, with 10 junctional bases fitting TRBD1. The sequencing used ileum tissue, collected 17 days after transplant. The bases are TGTGCCAGCAGTGGCCCGGGACAGGGGAGGGACAATGAGCAGTTCTTC. This translates into CASSGPGQGRDNEQFF.